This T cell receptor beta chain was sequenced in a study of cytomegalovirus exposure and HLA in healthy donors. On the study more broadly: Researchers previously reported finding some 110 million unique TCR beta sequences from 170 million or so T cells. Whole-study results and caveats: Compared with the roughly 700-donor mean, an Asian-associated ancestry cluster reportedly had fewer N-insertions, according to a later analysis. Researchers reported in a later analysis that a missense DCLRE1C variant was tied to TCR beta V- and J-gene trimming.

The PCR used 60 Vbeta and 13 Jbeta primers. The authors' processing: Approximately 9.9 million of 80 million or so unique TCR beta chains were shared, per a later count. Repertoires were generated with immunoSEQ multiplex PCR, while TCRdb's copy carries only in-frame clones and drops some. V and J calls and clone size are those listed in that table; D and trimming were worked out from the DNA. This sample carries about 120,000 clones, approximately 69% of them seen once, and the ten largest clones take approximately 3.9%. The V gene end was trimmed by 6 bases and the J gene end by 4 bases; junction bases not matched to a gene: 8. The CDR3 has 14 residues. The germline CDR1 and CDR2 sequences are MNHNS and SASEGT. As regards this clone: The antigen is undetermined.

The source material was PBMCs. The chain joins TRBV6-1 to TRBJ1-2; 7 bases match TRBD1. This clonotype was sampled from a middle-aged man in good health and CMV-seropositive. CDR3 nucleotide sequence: TGTGCCAGCAGGACCCGGGACAGTGGCTATGGCTACACCTTC. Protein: CASRTRDSGYGYTF.